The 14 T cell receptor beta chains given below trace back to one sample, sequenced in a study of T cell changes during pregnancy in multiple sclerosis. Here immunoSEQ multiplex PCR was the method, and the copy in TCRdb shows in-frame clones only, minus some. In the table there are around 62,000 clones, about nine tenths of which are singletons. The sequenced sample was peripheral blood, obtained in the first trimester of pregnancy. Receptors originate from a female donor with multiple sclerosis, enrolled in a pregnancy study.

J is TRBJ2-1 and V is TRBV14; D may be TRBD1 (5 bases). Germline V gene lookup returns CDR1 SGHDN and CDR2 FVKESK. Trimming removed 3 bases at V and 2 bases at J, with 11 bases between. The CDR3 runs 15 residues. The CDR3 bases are TGTGCCAGCAGCCACCAGGGTAACCCCTACAATGAGCAGTTCTTC. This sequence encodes CASSHQGNPYNEQFF.

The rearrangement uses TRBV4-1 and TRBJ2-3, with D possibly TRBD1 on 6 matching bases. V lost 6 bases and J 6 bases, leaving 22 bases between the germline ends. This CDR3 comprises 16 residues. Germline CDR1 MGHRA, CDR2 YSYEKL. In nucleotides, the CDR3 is TGCGCCAGCAGTTCCACTACAGGGAAAGAAGTGGATACGCAGTATTTT. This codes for CASSSTTGKEVDTQYF.

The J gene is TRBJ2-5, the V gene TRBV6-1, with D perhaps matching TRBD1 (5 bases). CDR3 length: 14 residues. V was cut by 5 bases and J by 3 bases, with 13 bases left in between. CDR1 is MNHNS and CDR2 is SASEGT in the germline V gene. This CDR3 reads CASSSSTREETQYF. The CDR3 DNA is TGTGCCAGCAGTTCGAGTACCAGGGAAGAGACCCAGTACTTC.

The chain's CDR3 is CASSLDSGGAFGYTF. The CDR3 nucleotides read TGCGCCAGCAGCTTGGACTCGGGGGGCGCTTTTGGCTACACCTTC. The chain links TRBV5-1 to TRBJ1-2; D is possibly TRBD1 (6 bases). Germline CDR1 is SGHRS and CDR2 is YFSETQ. Trimming pared 0 bases from V and 7 bases from J, leaving 16 bases between. This CDR3 has 15 amino acids.

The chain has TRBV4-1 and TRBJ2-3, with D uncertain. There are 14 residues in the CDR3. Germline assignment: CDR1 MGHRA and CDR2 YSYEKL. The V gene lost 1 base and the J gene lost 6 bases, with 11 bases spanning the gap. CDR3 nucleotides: TGCGCCAGCAGCCAAGTTGACAAGGCGGATACGCAGTATTTT. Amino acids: CASSQVDKADTQYF.

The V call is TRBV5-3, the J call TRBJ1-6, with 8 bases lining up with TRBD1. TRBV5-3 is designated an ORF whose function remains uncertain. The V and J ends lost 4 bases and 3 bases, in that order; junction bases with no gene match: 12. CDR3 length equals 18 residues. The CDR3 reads CARSPGQGRNCYNSPLHF. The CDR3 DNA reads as TGTGCCAGAAGCCCTGGACAGGGTCGTAATTGCTATAATTCACCCCTCCACTTT.

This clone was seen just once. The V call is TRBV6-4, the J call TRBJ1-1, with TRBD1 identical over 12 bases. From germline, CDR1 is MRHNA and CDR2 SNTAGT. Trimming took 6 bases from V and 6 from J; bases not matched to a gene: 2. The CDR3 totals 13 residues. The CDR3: CASRGQGAAEAFF. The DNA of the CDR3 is TGTGCCAGCAGGGGACAGGGGGCCGCTGAAGCTTTCTTT.

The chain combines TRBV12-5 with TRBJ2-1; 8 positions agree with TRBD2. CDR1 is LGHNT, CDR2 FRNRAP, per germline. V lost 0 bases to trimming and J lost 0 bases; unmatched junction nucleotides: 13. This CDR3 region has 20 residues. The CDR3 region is CASGLVTRGGLQSSYNEQFF. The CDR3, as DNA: TGTGCTAGTGGTTTGGTCACCCGGGGGGGATTACAAAGCTCCTACAATGAGCAGTTCTTC. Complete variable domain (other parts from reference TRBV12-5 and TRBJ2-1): DARVTQTPRHKVTEMGQEVTMRCQPILGHNTVFWYRQTMMQGLELLAYFRNRAPLDDSGMPKDRFSAEMPDATLATLKIQPSEPRDSAVYFCASGLVTRGGLQSSYNEQFFGPGTRLTVL.

In nucleotides, the CDR3 is TGCGCCAGCAGCCAAGATCTTGACAGGGGAAATCAGCCCCAGCATTTT. This translates into CASSQDLDRGNQPQHF. This rearrangement joins TRBV4-1 to TRBJ1-5; TRBD1 matches at 8 bases. V lost 0 bases and J lost 4; bases outside the gene matches: 5. The germline CDR1 and CDR2 sequences are MGHRA and YSYEKL. This CDR3 has 16 amino acids.

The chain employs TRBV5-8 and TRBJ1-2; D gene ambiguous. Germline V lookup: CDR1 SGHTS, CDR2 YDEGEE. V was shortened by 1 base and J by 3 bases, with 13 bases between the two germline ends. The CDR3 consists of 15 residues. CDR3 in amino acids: CASSLSGGHDYGYTF. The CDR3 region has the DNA TGTGCCAGCAGCTTGAGTGGAGGGCATGACTATGGCTACACCTTC.

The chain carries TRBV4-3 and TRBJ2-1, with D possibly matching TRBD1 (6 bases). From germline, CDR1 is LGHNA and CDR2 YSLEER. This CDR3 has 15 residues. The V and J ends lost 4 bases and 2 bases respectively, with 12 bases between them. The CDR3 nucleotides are TGCGCCAGCAGCCCGGGACAAGGGGCCTACAATGAGCAGTTCTTC. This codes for CASSPGQGAYNEQFF.

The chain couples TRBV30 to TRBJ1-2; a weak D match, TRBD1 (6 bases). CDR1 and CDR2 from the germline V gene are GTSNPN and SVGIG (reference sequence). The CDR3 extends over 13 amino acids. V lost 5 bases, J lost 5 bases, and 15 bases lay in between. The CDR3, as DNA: TGTGCCTGGGGCGGGGGGGGCGGGTATGGCTACACCTTC. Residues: CAWGGGGGYGYTF. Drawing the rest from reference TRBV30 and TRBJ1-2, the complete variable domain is SQTIHQWPATLVQPVGSPLSLECTVEGTSNPNLYWYRQAAGRGLQLLFYSVGIGQISSEVPQNLSASRPQDRQFILSSKKLLLSDSGFYLCAWGGGGGYGYTFGSGTRLTVV.

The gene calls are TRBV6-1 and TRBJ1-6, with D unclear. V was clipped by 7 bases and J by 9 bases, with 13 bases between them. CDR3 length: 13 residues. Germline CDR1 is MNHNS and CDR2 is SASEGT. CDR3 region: CASKRQELSPLHF. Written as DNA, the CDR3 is TGTGCCAGCAAAAGGCAGGAACTTTCACCCCTCCACTTT.

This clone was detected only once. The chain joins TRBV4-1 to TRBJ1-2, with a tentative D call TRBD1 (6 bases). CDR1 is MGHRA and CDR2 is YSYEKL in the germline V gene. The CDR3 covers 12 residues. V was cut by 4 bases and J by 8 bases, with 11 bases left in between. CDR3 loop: CASSPGTQGYTF. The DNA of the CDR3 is TGCGCCAGCAGCCCAGGGACACAAGGCTACACCTTC.